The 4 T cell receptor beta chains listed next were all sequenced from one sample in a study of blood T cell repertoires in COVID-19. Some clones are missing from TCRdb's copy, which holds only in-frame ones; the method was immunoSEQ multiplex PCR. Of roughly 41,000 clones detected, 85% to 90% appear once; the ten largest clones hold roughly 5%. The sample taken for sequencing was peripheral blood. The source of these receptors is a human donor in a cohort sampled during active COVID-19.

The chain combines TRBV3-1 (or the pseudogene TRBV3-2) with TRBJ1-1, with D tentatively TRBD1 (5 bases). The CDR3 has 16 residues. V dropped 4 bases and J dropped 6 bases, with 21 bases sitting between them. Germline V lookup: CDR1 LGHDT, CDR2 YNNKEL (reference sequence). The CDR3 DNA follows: TGTGCCAGCAGCCCTTTGGGCCAGGGCTATATGTCTGAAGCTTTCTTT. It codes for CASSPLGQGYMSEAFF.

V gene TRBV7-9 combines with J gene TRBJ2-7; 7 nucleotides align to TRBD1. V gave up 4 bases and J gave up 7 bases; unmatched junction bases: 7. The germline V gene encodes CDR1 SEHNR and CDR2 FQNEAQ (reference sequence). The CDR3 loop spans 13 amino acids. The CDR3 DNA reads TGTGCCAGCAGCTCCAGACAGGGTTGGGAGCAGTACTTC. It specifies CASSSRQGWEQYF.

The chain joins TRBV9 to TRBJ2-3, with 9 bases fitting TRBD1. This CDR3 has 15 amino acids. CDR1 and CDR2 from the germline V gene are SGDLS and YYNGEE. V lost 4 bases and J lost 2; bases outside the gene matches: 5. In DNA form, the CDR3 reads TGTGCCAGCAGCCACCGGGACAGGGCCACAGATACGCAGTATTTT. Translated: CASSHRDRATDTQYF.

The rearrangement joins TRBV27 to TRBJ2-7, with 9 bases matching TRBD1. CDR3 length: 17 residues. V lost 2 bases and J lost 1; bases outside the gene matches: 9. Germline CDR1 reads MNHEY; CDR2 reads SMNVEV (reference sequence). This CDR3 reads CASSLRVRQGVSYEQYF. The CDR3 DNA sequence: TGTGCCAGCAGTTTAAGGGTCCGACAGGGGGTGTCCTACGAGCAGTACTTC.